The 32 T cell receptor beta chains in this list originate from one sample, sequenced in a study of technical replicates of blood from a few donors. The protocol was immunoSEQ multiplex PCR, while the TCRdb copy is restricted to in-frame clones and leaves out a portion. The sample shows approximately 65,000 clones, around 87% of them seen only once. Sample: PBMCs. Every receptor here comes from a human donor in good health. Some clones in this sample may be carry-over from other donors' samples.

CDR3 sequence (DNA): TGTGCCAGCAGCTTGACTTGGACAGGAAACTATGGCTACACCTTC. It yields the protein CASSLTWTGNYGYTF. The J gene is TRBJ1-2, the V gene TRBV5-8; TRBD1 agrees at 7 bases. CDR3 size: 15 residues. V trimming: 1 base; J trimming: 2 bases; junction bases outside the gene matches: 5. The germline gives CDR1 SGHTS, CDR2 YDEGEE.

This chain joins TRBV7-6 and TRBJ2-3, with 7 bases lining up with TRBD2. V was clipped by 8 bases and J by 3 bases; unmatched bases: 14. The CDR3 covers 16 residues. Germline CDR1 is SGHVS and CDR2 is FNYEAQ. The CDR3 here is CASAPIGGLTTDTQYF. CDR3 bases: TGTGCCAGCGCCCCGATCGGGGGACTAACGACAGATACGCAGTATTTT.

This clone was found many times. V and J are TRBV19 and TRBJ2-1, with 9 bases fitting TRBD1. Germline CDR1 is LNHDA and CDR2 is SQIVND (reference sequence). CDR3 size: 16 residues. The V gene end was trimmed by 6 bases and the J gene end by 6 bases; junction bases not matched to a gene: 12. The CDR3 loop is CASSWGGTGTINEQFF. The CDR3, as DNA: TGTGCCAGTAGCTGGGGGGGGACAGGGACCATCAATGAGCAGTTCTTC.

This chain joins TRBV15 and TRBJ2-5; D is perhaps TRBD2 (6 bases). The CDR3 sequence is 13 residues long. CDR1 and CDR2 (germline): LNHNV, YYDKDF (reference sequence). Trimming stripped 8 bases from V and 6 bases from J, with 16 bases between. The CDR3 protein is CATAPGGSKTQYF. DNA of the CDR3: TGTGCCACCGCCCCCGGGGGTTCGAAGACCCAGTACTTC.

The V and J genes are TRBV7-5 and TRBJ2-6; TRBD1, as called in the table, went unchecked against the DNA. TRBV7-5 is noted as a pseudogene. The CDR3 sequence is 17 residues long. The CDR3 protein is CARTFTSRQSRANVLTF. CDR3 coding DNA: TGTGCCAGAACGTTTACAAGTAGACAAAGTCGGGCCAACGTCCTGACTTTC.

The J gene is TRBJ2-3, the V gene TRBV7-2; D is ambiguous. V was pared by 8 bases and J by 4 bases, with 10 bases between. Germline CDR1 is SGHTA and CDR2 is FQGNSA. CDR3 size: 12 residues. DNA for the CDR3: TGTGCCAGCTCACCCGGGTCAGATACGCAGTATTTT. Translated: CASSPGSDTQYF.

This clone was seen more than once but under ten times. J is TRBJ2-2 and V is TRBV29-1; perhaps TRBD1 as D (5 bases). The CDR3 runs 15 residues. The V end lost 1 base, the J end lost 4 bases, and 13 bases lay between the germline ends. In germline, CDR1 is SQVTM, CDR2 ANQGSEA. The CDR3 protein is CSVEGWQGSTGELFF. CDR3 nucleotide sequence: TGCAGCGTTGAAGGGTGGCAGGGTAGCACCGGGGAGCTGTTTTTT.

The chain couples TRBV12-5 to TRBJ1-2; the D is unclear. Germline CDR1 LGHNT, CDR2 FRNRAP. CDR3 size: 11 residues. Trimming took off 2 bases at V and 8 bases at J, with 6 bases between the two ends. CDR3 region: CASGLNTGYTF. The CDR3 bases are TGTGCTAGTGGTTTGAACACCGGCTACACCTTC.

The genes are TRBV2 and TRBJ2-2, with 7 positions matching TRBD1. Germline values: CDR1 SNHLY, CDR2 FYNNEI. V lost 5 bases to trimming and J lost 3 bases; unmatched junction nucleotides: 12. The length of the CDR3 is 17 residues. For the CDR3, the DNA is TGTGCCAGCAGTAAGGACAGGTTCAGCTCGGACACCGGGGAGCTGTTTTTT. As protein: CASSKDRFSSDTGELFF.

J is TRBJ1-4 and V is TRBV7-8; 7 bases are shared with TRBD1. CDR1 and CDR2 (germline): SGHVS, FQNEAQ. Trimming cost V 5 bases and J 0 bases; bases outside gene matches: 3. This CDR3 spans 15 amino acids. The CDR3 coding sequence is TGTGCCAGCAGCCCGGGACAGTCAACTAATGAAAAACTGTTTTTT. The encoded protein is CASSPGQSTNEKLFF.

This rearrangement joins TRBV7-9 to TRBJ1-1; D is ambiguous. The CDR3 runs 12 residues. V lost 1 base and J lost 11, with 11 bases in between. CDR1 is SEHNR, CDR2 FQNEAQ, per germline (reference sequence). Here the CDR3 DNA reads TGTGCCAGCAGCTTAGATGGTGGGAGGGCTTTCTTT. This translates into CASSLDGGRAFF.

The J gene is TRBJ2-1, the V gene TRBV11-2; TRBD1 agrees at 7 bases. From germline, CDR1 is SGHAT and CDR2 FQNNGV. This CDR3 region has 11 residues. Unmatched junction bases numbered 6, after V lost 6 bases and J lost 13 bases. The CDR3 DNA is TGTGCCAGCAGTAGGGACAGCCGACAGTTCTTC. Amino acids: CASSRDSRQFF.

The CDR3 loop is CASTGGGALTDTQYF. The CDR3 bases are TGTGCCAGCACCGGCGGGGGGGCCTTAACAGATACGCAGTATTTT. This rearrangement joins TRBV7-2 to TRBJ2-3, with TRBD2 identical over 9 bases. Germline trimming cut 7 bases from V and 3 bases from J; bases unmatched to any gene: 8. CDR1 and CDR2 from the germline V gene are SGHTA and FQGNSA. The length of the CDR3 is 15 residues.

In its sample, this clone was seen once. V is TRBV6-5 and J is TRBJ1-2; 8 positions agree with TRBD1. The CDR3 contains 15 residues. Germline V gene data show CDR1 as MNHEY and CDR2 as SVGAGI. V lost 5 bases and J lost 2; bases outside the gene matches: 7. The CDR3 bases are TGTGCCAGCAGTAGACACAGGGGGGCGAACTATGGCTACACCTTC. Protein sequence: CASSRHRGANYGYTF.

The V call is TRBV7-6, the J call TRBJ1-6; the D gene is possibly TRBD1 (6 bases). Germline lookup yields CDR1 SGHVS and CDR2 FNYEAQ. Trimming cost V 0 bases and J 9 bases, with 12 bases left between them. CDR3 length: 15 amino acids. The CDR3 sequence: CASSLAQGMVSPLHF. The CDR3 DNA reads TGTGCCAGCAGCTTAGCCCAGGGGATGGTTTCACCCCTCCACTTT.

This clone was seen a single time. This sequence joins TRBV21-1 and TRBJ2-7; the tabulated D call, TRBD1, remains unverified against the DNA. TRBV21-1 is a pseudogene locus. There are 13 residues in the CDR3. CDR3 nucleotide sequence: TGTGCCAGCAGCAACCCTCAGTCCTACGAGCAGTACTTC. It is translated as CASSNPQSYEQYF.

The CDR3 loop reads CASSNTYEQYF. DNA for the CDR3: TGTGCCAGCAGTAATACCTACGAGCAGTACTTC. The rearrangement uses TRBV6-5 and TRBJ2-7; no reliable D call. Germline loops: CDR1 MNHEY, CDR2 SVGAGI. The ends were cut back, 5 bases at V and 2 bases at J, with 4 bases in the middle. The CDR3 extends over 11 amino acids.

This sequence joins TRBV7-2 and TRBJ2-5; TRBD2 matches at 8 bases. The CDR3 runs 16 residues. Per the germline V gene, CDR1 is SGHTA and CDR2 is FQGNSA. V dropped 5 bases and J dropped 5; count of bases not matched to a gene: 13. The CDR3 reads CASSPRRAGGYETQYF. Written as DNA, the CDR3 is TGTGCCAGCAGCCCCCGCCGTGCGGGGGGTTACGAGACCCAGTACTTC.

This clone has just one count. V usage is TRBV19 and J usage is TRBJ1-1; 8 bases agree with TRBD1. The CDR3 is made up of 15 amino acids. From germline, CDR1 is LNHDA and CDR2 SQIVND (reference sequence). V lost 1 base and J lost 1; bases outside the gene matches: 2. This chain's CDR3 is CASSIGQGWNTEAFF. CDR3 coding DNA: TGTGCCAGTAGTATAGGACAGGGGTGGAACACTGAAGCTTTCTTT.

The chain links TRBV29-1 to TRBJ2-5; 8 bases match TRBD1. The germline gives CDR1 SQVTM, CDR2 ANQGSEA. The CDR3 length is 13 residues. Losses at the gene ends were 7 bases for V and 5 bases for J; bases not matched to a gene: 9. The CDR3 DNA sequence: TGCAGCGGCCGGCAGGGGGCAGGGGAGACCCAGTACTTC. Encoded protein: CSGRQGAGETQYF. Supplemented by reference TRBV29-1 and TRBJ2-5, the full variable domain reads SAVISQKPSRDICQRGTSLTIQCQVDSQVTMMFWYRQQPGQSLTLIATANQGSEATYESGFVIDKFPISRPNLTFSTLTVSNMSPEDSSIYLCSGRQGAGETQYFGPGTRLLVL.

The chain carries TRBV5-4 and TRBJ2-1; D is undetermined. The CDR3 is made up of 13 amino acids. Germline CDR1 reads SGHNT; CDR2 reads YYREEE (reference sequence). V dropped 1 base and J dropped 5 bases, with 7 bases sitting between them. The CDR3 sequence: CASSLPPDNEQFF. The DNA for the CDR3 is TGTGCCAGCAGCTTGCCCCCAGACAATGAGCAGTTCTTC.

This clone was observed once. V and J are TRBV7-2 and TRBJ2-5, with 7 bases aligning to TRBD2. Germline assignment: CDR1 SGHTA and CDR2 FQGNSA. The CDR3 runs 15 residues. V lost 7 bases, J lost 4 bases, and 12 bases stayed unmatched. The CDR3 nucleotides read TGTGCCAGCATCCTATCCCGGGGGGTAGGAGAGACCCAGTACTTC. This gives the protein CASILSRGVGETQYF.

The chain carries TRBV4-1 and TRBJ2-7; 9 nucleotides align to TRBD2. V shed 4 bases and J 7 bases; nucleotides not matched to a gene: 14. The CDR3 is made up of 16 amino acids. Germline CDR1 is MGHRA and CDR2 is YSYEKL. The CDR3 region is CASSLENERGVFEQYF. Written as DNA, the CDR3 is TGCGCCAGCAGCCTGGAAAACGAGCGGGGGGTCTTTGAGCAGTACTTC.

V is TRBV2 and J is TRBJ1-1, with 11 nucleotides matching TRBD1. Germline trimming cut 0 bases from V and 1 base from J; bases unmatched to any gene: 4. The CDR3 totals 17 residues. Germline CDR1 is SNHLY and CDR2 is FYNNEI. The CDR3 DNA is TGTGCCAGCAGTGAAGCAGAGGACAGGGGGCCGAACACTGAAGCTTTCTTT. Translating gives CASSEAEDRGPNTEAFF.

V usage is TRBV5-4 and J usage is TRBJ2-2, with D perhaps matching TRBD2 (6 bases). CDR3 length: 16 amino acids. V was trimmed by 4 bases and J by 0 bases, leaving 13 bases between them. Germline assignment: CDR1 SGHNT and CDR2 YYREEE (reference sequence). CDR3 nucleotides: TGTGCCAGCAGCCCTCCCGCGGGATCGAACACCGGGGAGCTGTTTTTT. It translates to CASSPPAGSNTGELFF.

The rearrangement links TRBV19 to TRBJ2-1; no definite D call. V gave up 4 bases and J gave up 3 bases, with 16 bases separating them. Germline V gene sequence: CDR1 LNHDA, CDR2 SQIVND (reference sequence). This CDR3 is 16 amino acids long. DNA of the CDR3: TGTGCCAGTAGTACCCGCCGCGCGCCAAACTACAATGAGCAGTTCTTC. As protein: CASSTRRAPNYNEQFF.

This chain links TRBV7-2 with TRBJ1-1; TRBD1 might be the D (5 bases). From germline, CDR1 is SGHTA and CDR2 FQGNSA. V gave up 2 bases and J gave up 7 bases, with 11 bases separating them. This CDR3 is 13 amino acids long. Here the CDR3 reads CASSLTSGGEAFF. The CDR3 region has the DNA TGTGCCAGCAGCTTAACTTCCGGGGGTGAAGCTTTCTTT.

This chain joins TRBV7-9 and TRBJ1-1, with D unclear. Trimming cost V 2 bases and J 3 bases, with 4 bases left between them. This CDR3 is built from 12 residues. The V gene's germline CDR1 is SEHNR and CDR2 FQNEAQ (reference sequence). The CDR3 coding sequence is TGTGCCAGCAGCTTAACAGACACTGAAGCTTTCTTT. Amino acids: CASSLTDTEAFF.

The CDR3 DNA follows: TGTGCCAGCAGCTTATCGTCCTCGGGGAGCACAGATACGCAGTATTTT. Its translation: CASSLSSSGSTDTQYF. The V and J genes are TRBV7-6 and TRBJ2-3, with a weak D call TRBD2 (5 bases). Germline loops: CDR1 SGHVS, CDR2 FNYEAQ. The CDR3 consists of 16 residues. Trimming removed 2 bases from V and 0 bases from J, with 12 bases in between.

The chain has TRBV5-1 and TRBJ2-5; TRBD2 matches at 11 bases. The CDR3 runs 15 residues. The ends lost 1 base at V and 5 bases at J; junction bases unmatched: 4. Per the germline V gene, CDR1 is SGHRS and CDR2 is YFSETQ. CDR3 DNA: TGCGCCAGCAGCTTGAGCGCTAGCGGGGGGGAGACCCAGTACTTC. This translates into CASSLSASGGETQYF.

This chain connects TRBV2 to TRBJ2-1, with 8 bases matching TRBD2. Germline trimming cut 6 bases from V and 4 bases from J; bases unmatched to any gene: 8. Germline loops: CDR1 SNHLY, CDR2 FYNNEI. The CDR3 loop spans 15 amino acids. The DNA for the CDR3 is TGTGCCAGCAGGGTGAGCGGGGGCCTATACAATGAGCAGTTCTTC. Translating it yields CASRVSGGLYNEQFF. Full variable domain (missing parts from reference TRBV2 and TRBJ2-1): EPEVTQTPSHQVTQMGQEVILRCVPISNHLYFYWYRQILGQKVEFLVSFYNNEISEKSEIFDDQFSVERPDGSNFTLKIRSTKLEDSAMYFCASRVSGGLYNEQFFGPGTRLTVL.

DNA for the CDR3: TGCGCCAGCAGCTTGGGACTAGCGGTGGGGTACCAAGAGACCCAGTACTTC. This translates into CASSLGLAVGYQETQYF. This chain links TRBV5-1 with TRBJ2-5; 9 nucleotides match TRBD2. V lost 0 bases, J lost 0 bases, and 6 bases stayed unmatched. Germline V gives CDR1 SGHRS, CDR2 YFSETQ. CDR3 length: 17 amino acids.